Each of the 24 T cell receptor beta chains below was sequenced from the same sample in a study of T cells in Graves' hyperthyroidism and ophthalmopathy. There were TCR beta CDR3 regions amplified from RNA transcripts. Initially, a first-round RT-PCR of the TCR CDR3 employed the HTBI primer set. TCRdb redid the calling of the multiplex PCR reads with MiXCR, one entry per CDR3 protein. The sample has 600,000 to 750,000 distinct CDR3 sequences; about 18% are singletons. The sequenced material came from blood. The receptors were gathered from a middle-aged man with Graves' hyperthyroidism.

The chain uses TRBV4-1 and TRBJ1-3; 7 bases line up with TRBD1. Germline trimming cut 2 bases from V and 0 bases from J; bases unmatched to any gene: 4. Germline CDR1 MGHRA, CDR2 YSYEKL. The CDR3 consists of 16 residues. The CDR3 loop is CASSQPTGSSGNTIYF. The CDR3 DNA reads as TGCGCCAGCAGCCAACCGACAGGGAGCTCTGGAAACACCATATATTTT.

The V and J genes are TRBV28 and TRBJ2-1; D remains ambiguous. CDR3 length equals 15 residues. The V gene lost 5 bases and the J gene lost 0 bases, with 11 bases spanning the gap. The germline gives CDR1 MDHEN, CDR2 SYDVKM. Written as DNA, the CDR3 is TGTGCCAGCAGTGCATCCTCCCGCTCCTACAATGAGCAGTTCTTC. Amino acids: CASSASSRSYNEQFF.

This clonotype was picked up a small number of times. The CDR3 DNA is TGTGCCAGCAGCTCAACAGGGGGCGAAAACATTCAGTACTTC. It encodes CASSSTGGENIQYF. The rearrangement links TRBV5-5 to TRBJ2-4; 9 nucleotides match TRBD1. CDR1 is SGHKS, CDR2 YYEKEE, per germline (reference sequence). The CDR3 consists of 14 residues. Trimming took 3 bases from V and 5 from J; bases not matched to a gene: 3.

The chain links TRBV20-1 to TRBJ2-5; D is perhaps TRBD1 (6 bases). The V gene's germline CDR1 is DFQATT and CDR2 SNEGSKA (reference sequence). V shed 3 bases and J shed 2 bases, with 19 bases lying between them. CDR3 length: 16 amino acids. CDR3 sequence reads: CSASPGVHMLQETQYF. As DNA, the CDR3 is TGCAGTGCTAGCCCAGGGGTACATATGTTACAAGAGACCCAGTACTTC.

Ten or more counts support this clonotype. This chain links TRBV27 with TRBJ2-3; D not resolved. V was shortened by 2 bases and J by 2 bases, with 5 bases between the two germline ends. Germline V gene lookup returns CDR1 MNHEY and CDR2 SMNVEV (reference sequence). The CDR3 covers 13 residues. CDR3 region: CASSLLYTDTQYF. CDR3 coding DNA: TGTGCCAGCAGTTTACTGTACACAGATACGCAGTATTTT.

This clonotype was picked up a small number of times. This sequence joins TRBV6-1 and TRBJ2-4; D remains ambiguous. Germline V gene sequence: CDR1 MNHNS, CDR2 SASEGT. The CDR3 length is 14 residues. V was pared by 5 bases and J by 0 bases, with 8 bases between. CDR3 sequence (DNA): TGTGCCAGCAGTTCACTTACAGCCAAAAACATTCAGTACTTC. This encodes CASSSLTAKNIQYF.

This clonotype appeared many times. The chain carries TRBV11-2 and TRBJ2-1; TRBD1 or TRBD2 may be the D gene (5 bases each). The CDR3 extends over 15 amino acids. Trimming left V 5 bases short and J 7 bases short, with 18 bases between. Germline V lookup: CDR1 SGHAT, CDR2 FQNNGV. The DNA for the CDR3 is TGTGCCAGCAGCACCACCGGGACCGCGGTGAATGAGCAGTTCTTC. It encodes CASSTTGTAVNEQFF.

The chain joins TRBV19 to TRBJ1-4; D unclear. CDR3 length equals 16 residues. V was trimmed by 3 bases and J by 1 base, leaving 12 bases between them. Germline CDR1 and CDR2: LNHDA and SQIVND (reference sequence). CDR3 region: CASSILSAGTNEKLFF. CDR3 DNA sequence: TGTGCCAGTAGTATTTTGTCGGCAGGAACTAATGAAAAACTGTTTTTT.

This clonotype has at least ten counts. The chain uses TRBV29-1 and TRBJ2-1; possibly TRBD2 for D (6 bases). This CDR3 has 12 residues. The V gene's germline CDR1 is SQVTM and CDR2 ANQGSEA. Deletions cut 5 bases from V and 3 bases from J, with 8 bases between. Written as DNA, the CDR3 is TGCAGCGTTCGCGGGAACTACAATGAGCAGTTCTTC. This translates into CSVRGNYNEQFF.

In its sample, this clonotype was seen many times. The chain uses TRBV28 and TRBJ2-7; 7 nucleotides align to TRBD1. The CDR3 length is 16 residues. J lost 3 bases, V lost 6 bases, and 14 bases had no gene match. The germline V gene has CDR1 MDHEN and CDR2 SYDVKM. The CDR3 nucleotides read TGTGCCAGCAGCCGAAATCCCCCCGGGACAGTCTACGAGCAGTACTTC. Residues: CASSRNPPGTVYEQYF.

Turning to this clonotype: This may come from a read error, since a much larger clone is one base off. The chain couples TRBV11-2 to TRBJ2-2; a weak D match, TRBD2 (5 bases). Germline CDR1 reads SGHAT; CDR2 reads FQNNGV. CDR3 length: 15 residues. CDR3 nucleotides: TGTGCCAGCACACTACAAGACATAACAACCGGGGAGCCGTTTTTT. Translating gives CASTLQDITTGEPFF.

There are a few counts of this clonotype. This chain links TRBV12-3 or TRBV12-4 with TRBJ2-5; TRBD2 might be the D (5 bases). V was shortened by 5 bases and J by 6 bases, with 10 bases between the two germline ends. The CDR3 is made up of 12 amino acids. The chain's CDR3 is CASSPGVKTQYF. CDR3 nucleotide sequence: TGTGCCAGCAGTCCCGGGGTAAAGACCCAGTACTTC.

This clonotype was recorded many times. The chain carries TRBV18 and TRBJ2-7; tentative D call: TRBD2 (6 bases). V was cut by 2 bases and J by 5 bases, with 13 bases left in between. This CDR3 spans 14 amino acids. Germline V gives CDR1 KGHSH, CDR2 LQKENI. CDR3 sequence (DNA): TGTGCCAGCTCACCATTGCCCTCGGGGGACGAGCAGTACTTC. Translation gives CASSPLPSGDEQYF.

This clonotype was counted at least ten times. This chain links TRBV5-6 with TRBJ2-1; no clear D. Deletions cut 1 base from V and 2 bases from J, with 10 bases between. The length of the CDR3 is 15 residues. Germline V gene data show CDR1 as SGHDT and CDR2 as YYEEEE. In DNA form, the CDR3 reads TGTGCCAGCAGCTTGAGACGGAACGCCTACAATGAGCAGTTCTTC. Amino acid sequence: CASSLRRNAYNEQFF.

This clonotype has at least ten counts. This chain uses TRBV3-1 with TRBJ2-7; 10 bases are a match to TRBD2. The CDR3 totals 14 residues. Germline loops: CDR1 LGHDT, CDR2 YNNKEL (reference sequence). The V gene end was trimmed by 4 bases and the J gene end by 3 bases; junction bases not matched to a gene: 3. DNA for the CDR3: TGTGCCAGCAGCCTTAGCGGGGGGAACTACGAGCAGTACTTC. Protein product: CASSLSGGNYEQYF.

This clonotype occurred a few times. This chain joins TRBV6-1 and TRBJ2-7, with 8 bases identical to TRBD2. V gave up 6 bases and J gave up 3 bases; unmatched junction bases: 10. The CDR3 has 15 amino acids. The germline CDR1 and CDR2 sequences are MNHNS and SASEGT. CDR3 nucleotides: TGTGCCAGCAGCAGGAACGGGAGGGCCTTCTACGAGCAGTACTTC. Its translation is CASSRNGRAFYEQYF.

This chain uses TRBV6-5 with TRBJ2-5; D is ambiguous. V was clipped by 0 bases and J by 5 bases, with 10 bases between them. This CDR3 spans 14 amino acids. The germline gives CDR1 MNHEY, CDR2 SVGAGI. The CDR3 here is CASSYSSAQETQYF. CDR3 nucleotide sequence: TGTGCCAGCAGTTACTCGAGCGCTCAGGAGACCCAGTACTTC.

Ten or more counts support this clonotype. The chain couples TRBV2 to TRBJ2-7, with D perhaps matching TRBD1 (6 bases). V was shortened by 4 bases and J by 4 bases, with 14 bases between the two germline ends. This CDR3 has 14 residues. CDR1 is SNHLY, CDR2 FYNNEI, per germline. In DNA, the CDR3 is TGTGCCAGCAGTGTACAGGGTACTGAGTACGAGCAGTACTTC. Translating it yields CASSVQGTEYEQYF. The entire variable domain, with the rest obtained from reference TRBV2 and TRBJ2-7, is as follows: EPEVTQTPSHQVTQMGQEVILRCVPISNHLYFYWYRQILGQKVEFLVSFYNNEISEKSEIFDDQFSVERPDGSNFTLKIRSTKLEDSAMYFCASSVQGTEYEQYFGPGTRLTVT.

V and J are TRBV10-2 and TRBJ2-2; D is unresolved. V was shortened by 11 bases and J by 5 bases, with 15 bases between the two germline ends. This CDR3 region has 13 residues. CDR1 and CDR2 from the germline V gene are WSHSY and SAAADI. The CDR3 bases are TGCGCCTCCTCCAACACGGATACCGGGGAGCTGTTTTTT. Residues: CASSNTDTGELFF.

There are a few counts of this clonotype. The J gene is TRBJ2-3, the V gene TRBV18, with TRBD2 as a possible D gene (6 bases). CDR3 length: 16 amino acids. Germline V gene data show CDR1 as KGHSH and CDR2 as LQKENI. V shed 2 bases and J shed 5 bases, with 17 bases lying between them. The CDR3 region has the DNA TGTGCCAGCTCACCAGAAAGGTCCCCCGGGGGAGATACGCAGTATTTT. As protein: CASSPERSPGGDTQYF. The complete variable domain, with remaining parts taken from reference TRBV18 and TRBJ2-3, reads NAGVMQNPRHLVRRRGQEARLRCSPMKGHSHVYWYRQLPEEGLKFMVYLQKENIIDESGMPKERFSAEFPKEGPSILRIQQVVRGDSAAYFCASSPERSPGGDTQYFGPGTRLTVL.

This clonotype was detected once. The chain carries TRBV5-8 and TRBJ1-5; 8 bases agree with TRBD1. J gave up 0 bases and V 4 bases, and 12 bases lay outside the gene matches. This CDR3 is 18 amino acids long. Germline lookup yields CDR1 SGHTS and CDR2 YDEGEE. The chain's CDR3 is CASSSPGTGLYSNQPQHF. The CDR3 nucleotides read TGTGCCAGCAGCAGTCCTGGGACAGGTCTTTATAGCAATCAGCCCCAGCATTTT.

This rearrangement joins TRBV12-5 to TRBJ1-1; TRBD1 matches 7 bases. Trimming cost V 6 bases and J 1 base; bases outside gene matches: 11. This CDR3 contains 16 residues. Germline V gives CDR1 LGHNT, CDR2 FRNRAP. CDR3 loop: CASGRSRGTSNTEAFF. CDR3 nucleotide sequence: TGTGCTAGTGGCCGGTCCAGGGGGACTTCGAACACTGAAGCTTTCTTT.

The rearrangement joins TRBV11-2 to TRBJ2-1; 15 bases line up with TRBD2. The CDR3 covers 17 residues. Germline V gene data show CDR1 as SGHAT and CDR2 as FQNNGV. Germline trimming cut 3 bases from V and 5 bases from J; bases unmatched to any gene: 5. The CDR3 region is CASSLAGTSGRNNEQFF. CDR3 bases: TGTGCCAGCAGCTTGGCCGGGACTAGCGGGAGGAACAATGAGCAGTTCTTC.

This clonotype has ten or more counts. The rearrangement joins TRBV3-1 to TRBJ1-2, with TRBD1 matching 10 bases. Germline CDR1 is LGHDT and CDR2 is YNNKEL (reference sequence). The trim removed 4 bases at V and 8 bases at J, leaving 13 bases unmatched. The CDR3 loop spans 16 amino acids. The CDR3 DNA reads TGTGCCAGCAGCCTCAACTCCGGGACAGGGGCTGACGGCTACACCTTC. Amino acid sequence: CASSLNSGTGADGYTF.